This T cell receptor beta chain originates from a study of beta chain features in type 1 diabetes. Study results and caveats: Among all four CD4+ subsets, Type 1 diabetes patients had TCRB CDR3s that were moderately but significantly shorter. Insertion counts at VDJ junctions were lower in type 1 diabetes patients, who also showed more deletions there.

Sorting based on CD45RO/CCR7/CD25/CD127/CD95/CD27 separated CD4+ naive, central memory, regulatory and stem cell-like memory cells. The germline gives CDR1 MNHNS, CDR2 SASEGT. This CDR3 spans 12 amino acids. The table lists this clone with a few counts. Its specificity is unknown. One junction end disagrees with the germline gene, perhaps due to a read error. What was sequenced were expressed TCRB transcripts, since all of the isolated RNA had been reverse transcribed. There were approximately 3.5 million reads on average in the naive, central memory and regulatory T cell samples. Assay used: immunoSEQ multiplex PCR; TCRdb lists only in-frame clones, some missing. The profile covers some 230,000 clones, with around 10% appearing a single time and under 0.045% taken by the ten largest.

The gene calls are TRBV6-1 and TRBJ2-7; D might be TRBD1 (5 bases). The source material was naive CD4+ T cells from blood. The receptor was derived from a woman in her late teens or twenties in good health. This CDR3 reads CASSEARQGPWF. DNA of the CDR3: TGTGCCAGCAGTGAAGCGCGGCAGGGCCCCTGGTTC.